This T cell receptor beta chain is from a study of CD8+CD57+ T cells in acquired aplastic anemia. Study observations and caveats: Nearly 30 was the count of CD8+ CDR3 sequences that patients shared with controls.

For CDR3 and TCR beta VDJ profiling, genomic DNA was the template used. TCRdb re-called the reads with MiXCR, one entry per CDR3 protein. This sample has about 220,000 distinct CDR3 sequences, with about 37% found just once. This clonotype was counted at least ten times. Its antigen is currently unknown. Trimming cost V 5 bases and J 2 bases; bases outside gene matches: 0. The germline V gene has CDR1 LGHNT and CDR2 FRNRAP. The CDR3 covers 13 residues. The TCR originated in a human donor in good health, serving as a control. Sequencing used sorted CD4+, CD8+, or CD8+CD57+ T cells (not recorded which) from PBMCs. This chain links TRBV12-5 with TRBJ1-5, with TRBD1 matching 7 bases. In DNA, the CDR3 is TGTGCTAGTGGTGGGACAGGCAATCAGCCCCAGCATTTT. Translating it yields CASGGTGNQPQHF.